This T cell receptor (beta chain) was captured in a study of T cells in Graves' hyperthyroidism and ophthalmopathy. The germline V gene encodes CDR1 SGHNT and CDR2 YYREEE (reference sequence). Trimming removed 2 bases from V and 5 bases from J, with 14 bases in between. The CDR3 is 14 residues long. This clonotype showed up just a few times. RNA transcripts were the template for amplifying TCR beta CDR3 regions. Primed by the HTBI set, a first-round RT-PCR was run on the TCR CDR3. A single record per CDR3 protein comes from TCRdb applying MiXCR to the multiplex PCR reads. There are a few hundred thousand distinct CDR3 sequences in the sample; just over 14% occur only once, and 10% to 15% lies in the top ten.

The sequencing input was blood. The clonotype was recovered from a woman between 40 and 55 years old with Graves' hyperthyroidism that later progressed to Graves' ophthalmopathy. This sequence joins TRBV5-4 and TRBJ2-7, with a possible D match to TRBD2 (6 bases). The CDR3 loop reads CASSFSGLLDEQYF. The DNA of the CDR3 is TGTGCCAGCAGCTTTAGCGGCCTTTTGGACGAGCAGTACTTC.